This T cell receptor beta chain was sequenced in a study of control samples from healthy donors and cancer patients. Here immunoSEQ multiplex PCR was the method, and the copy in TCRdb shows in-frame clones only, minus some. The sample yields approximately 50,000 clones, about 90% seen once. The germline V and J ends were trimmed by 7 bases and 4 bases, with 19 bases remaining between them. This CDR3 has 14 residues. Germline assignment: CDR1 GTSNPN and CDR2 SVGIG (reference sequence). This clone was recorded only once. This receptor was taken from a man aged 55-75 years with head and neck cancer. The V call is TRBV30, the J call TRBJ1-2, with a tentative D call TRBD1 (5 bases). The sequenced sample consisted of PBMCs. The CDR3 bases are TGTGCCTTGGAGGGACTCCCGGGGGTCTATGGCTACACCTTC. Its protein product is CALEGLPGVYGYTF.